The rows below give T cell receptor beta chains drawn from one sample of a study of T cells in Graves' hyperthyroidism and ophthalmopathy. TCRdb used MiXCR to reprocess the multiplex PCR reads, holding one entry per CDR3 protein. The table shows around 500,000 distinct CDR3 sequences, with around 14% occurring only once. The specimen sequenced was blood. The receptors here all came from a woman between 18 and 29 years old with Graves' hyperthyroidism. CDR3s include the opening cysteine and the closing phenylalanine or tryptophan. The D gene is left open where the match is weak. Not all rows give a size; the values are once, few, many and, for expanded clones, a class.

length | D | J | V | size | CDR3 | DNA
16 | NA | TRBJ1-4 | TRBV7-3 | NA | CASSLIRAPTNEKLFF | TGTGCCAGCAGCTTAATCAGGGCCCCAACTAATGAAAAACTGTTTTTT
13 | NA | TRBJ2-5 | TRBV19 | many | CASTTAGRETQYF | TGTGCCAGTACAACGGCGGGCCGAGAGACCCAGTACTTC
16 | NA | TRBJ1-5 | TRBV18 | many | CASSPSGPRGDQPQHF | TGTGCCAGCTCACCATCGGGGCCCCGGGGGGATCAGCCCCAGCATTTT
13 | TRBD1 | TRBJ2-2 | TRBV10-3 | NA | CAISVQGSGELFF | TGTGCCATCAGTGTACAGGGGTCCGGGGAGCTGTTTTTT
15 | NA | TRBJ2-6 | TRBV5-6 | NA | CASREQGSGANVLTF | TGTGCCAGCAGGGAACAAGGCTCTGGGGCCAACGTCCTGACTTTC
16 | TRBD2 | TRBJ2-1 | TRBV28 | many | CASSFRLAGTYNEQFF | TGTGCCAGCAGTTTCCGACTAGCGGGAACCTACAATGAGCAGTTCTTC
14 | NA | TRBJ1-5 | TRBV7-9 | NA | CASSLVNSNQPQHF | TGTGCCAGCAGCTTAGTTAATAGCAATCAGCCCCAGCATTTT
13 | NA | TRBJ2-1 | TRBV7-9 | many | CASSLAGSNEQFF | TGTGCCAGCAGCTTAGCTGGGAGCAATGAGCAGTTCTTC
14 | NA | TRBJ1-4 | TRBV7-9 | many | CASSRGLANEKLFF | TGTGCCAGCAGTCGGGGGCTGGCTAATGAAAAACTGTTTTTT
14 | NA | TRBJ2-5 | TRBV2 | many | CASSATHARETQYF | TGTGCCAGCTCGGCGACCCATGCACGAGAGACCCAGTACTTC
17 | TRBD2 | TRBJ2-5 | TRBV11-2 | NA | CASSPLTSGRAVETQYF | TGTGCCAGCAGCCCCCTTACTAGCGGGAGGGCCGTAGAGACCCAGTACTTC
14 | NA | TRBJ2-5 | TRBV10-3 | many | CAIREGADQETQYF | TGTGCCATCAGGGAGGGGGCCGACCAAGAGACCCAGTACTTC
15 | TRBD2 | TRBJ2-5 | TRBV7-8 | NA | CASSTGLAGQETQYF | TGTGCCAGCAGCACCGGACTAGCGGGTCAAGAGACCCAGTACTTC
12 | TRBD1 | TRBJ1-1 | TRBV20-1 | NA | CSARGQGHEAFF | TGCAGTGCTAGAGGACAGGGGCATGAAGCTTTCTTT
15 | NA | TRBJ2-7 | TRBV9 | many | CASSPSGVSSYEQYF | TGTGCCAGCAGCCCATCTGGAGTCAGCTCCTACGAGCAGTACTTC
14 | TRBD1 | TRBJ1-2 | TRBV20-1 | NA | CSAMISSGGYGYTF | TGCAGTGCTATGATATCATCAGGGGGCTATGGCTACACCTTC
15 | NA | TRBJ1-4 | TRBV12-3/TRBV12-4 | many | CASSLFWQGLGKLFF | TGTGCCAGCAGTTTATTTTGGCAGGGATTAGGGAAACTGTTTTTT
16 | TRBD2 | TRBJ2-1 | TRBV5-6 | NA | CASNPGVGRSYNEQFF | TGTGCCAGCAACCCCGGGGTCGGGAGGAGCTACAATGAGCAGTTCTTC
16 | NA | TRBJ2-1 | TRBV2 | many | CASSEVPGSSYNEQFF | TGTGCCAGCAGTGAAGTTCCAGGGAGCTCCTACAATGAGCAGTTCTTC
14 | NA | TRBJ1-2 | TRBV6-2/TRBV6-3 | NA | CASSSDFGRYGYTF | TGTGCCAGCAGTTCAGATTTTGGAAGATATGGCTACACCTTC
15 | TRBD1 | TRBJ2-7 | TRBV11-3 | NA | CASSQSGTGVYEQYF | TGTGCCAGCAGCCAATCCGGGACAGGGGTCTACGAGCAGTACTTC
15 | NA | TRBJ1-2 | TRBV11-2 | many | CASSAEPGQGIRDTF | TGTGCCAGCAGCGCGGAGCCGGGACAAGGAATCCGAGACACCTTC
17 | NA | TRBJ2-2 | TRBV7-9 | NA | CASIIGLVGGNTGELFF | TGTGCCAGCATCATTGGTTTGGTCGGGGGAAACACCGGGGAGCTGTTTTTT
14 | NA | TRBJ2-2 | TRBV5-1 | NA | CASSPGQITGELCF | TGCGCCAGCAGCCCAGGACAGATCACCGGGGAGCTGTGTTTT
13 | NA | TRBJ2-3 | TRBV18 | many | CASSPYAADTQYF | TGTGCCAGCTCACCCTACGCCGCAGATACGCAGTATTTT
14 | TRBD2 | TRBJ2-1 | TRBV5-5 | many | CASSRGLLYNEQFF | TGTGCCAGCAGCAGGGGACTACTCTACAATGAGCAGTTCTTC
17 | TRBD1 | TRBJ2-2 | TRBV7-3 | many | CASSLSAGTGETGELFF | TGTGCCAGCAGCTTAAGCGCAGGGACAGGGGAAACCGGGGAGCTGTTTTTT
17 | NA | TRBJ2-3 | TRBV27 | many | CASSFDLGTSFTDTQYF | TGTGCCAGCAGCTTCGACCTGGGGACATCCTTCACAGATACGCAGTATTTT
13 | TRBD1 | TRBJ2-1 | TRBV6-1 | many | CASTRGTYNEQFF | TGTGCCAGCACCAGGGGGACCTACAATGAGCAGTTCTTC
15 | NA | TRBJ2-3 | TRBV27 | many | CASSLAGTRTDTQYF | TGTGCCAGCAGTTTAGCGGGGACACGCACAGATACGCAGTATTTT
15 | NA | TRBJ2-5 | TRBV4-1 | few | CASSQGAGAQETQYF | TGCGCCAGCAGCCAAGGGGCGGGGGCCCAAGAGACCCAGTACTTC
12 | TRBD2 | TRBJ2-1 | TRBV3-1 | few | CASSQGLAVGVF | TGTGCCAGCAGCCAAGGACTAGCGGTAGGAGTCTTC
15 | TRBD1 | TRBJ1-2 | TRBV7-4 | NA | CASSYTTGVLYGYTF | TGTGCCAGCAGCTACACCACAGGGGTGCTCTATGGCTACACCTTC
14 | NA | TRBJ2-7 | TRBV5-1 | NA | CASSLEQGNYEQYF | TGCGCCAGCAGCTTGGAGCAGGGGAACTACGAGCAGTACTTC
16 | TRBD2 | TRBJ2-1 | TRBV5-1 | many | CASSQTSGRGYNEQFF | TGCGCCAGCAGCCAGACTAGCGGGAGGGGGTACAATGAGCAGTTCTTC
15 | NA | TRBJ1-4 | TRBV6-2/TRBV6-3 | NA | CASSPYSSTNEKLFF | TGTGCCAGCAGTCCCTACTCATCAACTAATGAAAAACTGTTTTTT
14 | NA | TRBJ2-3 | TRBV11-2 | NA | CASSLGTKSDTQYF | TGTGCCAGCAGCTTAGGGACTAAATCAGATACGCAGTATTTT
14 | TRBD1 | TRBJ2-7 | TRBV28 | NA | CASSPTGARGEQYF | TGTGCCAGCAGTCCAACAGGGGCTCGTGGAGAGCAGTACTTC
13 | NA | TRBJ1-6 | TRBV16 | many | CASRTFGDSPLHF | TGTGCCAGCAGGACTTTTGGGGATTCACCCCTCCACTTT
14 | NA | TRBJ1-5 | TRBV12-3/TRBV12-4 | few | CASSKTQGNQPQHF | TGTGCCAGCAGTAAGACCCAGGGGAATCAGCCCCAGCATTTT
16 | TRBD2 | TRBJ2-1 | TRBV11-2 | many | CASSLGSSGIANEQFF | TGTGCCAGCAGCTTAGGTTCTAGCGGGATTGCGAATGAGCAGTTCTTC
13 | NA | TRBJ2-7 | TRBV18 | NA | CASSPPAGNEQYF | TGTGCCAGCTCACCACCGGCAGGGAACGAGCAGTACTTC
15 | TRBD2 | TRBJ2-1 | TRBV3-1 | many | CASSRSGSTYNEQFF | TGTGCCAGCAGCCGAAGCGGGAGTACCTACAATGAGCAGTTCTTC
13 | NA | TRBJ1-2 | TRBV12-3/TRBV12-4 | NA | CASSPDSGLGYTF | TGTGCCAGCAGCCCAGACAGCGGTTTAGGCTACACCTTC
15 | NA | TRBJ2-1 | TRBV19 | many | CASSILGGSYNEQFF | TGTGCCAGTAGTATACTTGGGGGATCCTACAATGAGCAGTTCTTC
15 | NA | TRBJ2-7 | TRBV5-1 | many | CASSSTSRTAYEQYF | TGCGCCAGCAGCTCAACTAGCAGGACTGCCTACGAGCAGTACTTC
14 | NA | TRBJ2-5 | TRBV3-1 | many | CASSQGQYQETQYF | TGTGCCAGCAGCCAAGGCCAGTACCAAGAGACCCAGTACTTC
14 | NA | TRBJ2-2 | TRBV6-1 | NA | CASSEGQNTGELFF | TGTGCCAGCAGTGAGGGGCAGAACACCGGGGAGCTGTTTTTT
18 | NA | TRBJ2-2 | TRBV4-2 | few | CASSQDKGGGSNTGELFF | TGTGCCAGCAGCCAAGATAAGGGGGGGGGGTCGAACACCGGGGAGCTGTTTTTT
14 | NA | TRBJ2-7 | TRBV20-1 | many | CSARDFPGSYEQYF | TGCAGTGCTAGAGATTTCCCGGGCTCCTACGAGCAGTACTTC
16 | NA | TRBJ2-3 | TRBV18 | many | CASSRLALDYTDTQYF | TGTGCCAGCTCACGGTTGGCCCTTGACTACACAGATACGCAGTATTTT